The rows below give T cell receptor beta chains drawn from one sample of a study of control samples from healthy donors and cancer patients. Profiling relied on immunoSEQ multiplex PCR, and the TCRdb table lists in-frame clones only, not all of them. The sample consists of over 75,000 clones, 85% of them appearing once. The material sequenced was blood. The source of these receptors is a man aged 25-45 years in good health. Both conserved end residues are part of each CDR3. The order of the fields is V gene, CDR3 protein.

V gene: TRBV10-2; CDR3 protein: CASSEGTDYGYTF
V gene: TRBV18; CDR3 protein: CASSPRQGSYEQYF
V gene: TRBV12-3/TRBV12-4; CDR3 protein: CASRRFGSGGYTF
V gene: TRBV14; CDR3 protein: CASSHRRSGANVLTF
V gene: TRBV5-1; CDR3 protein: CASSHGDRAHEQYF
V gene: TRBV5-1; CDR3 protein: CASSRDTGADTQYF
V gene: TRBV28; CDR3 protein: CASSSSGGWDEKLFF
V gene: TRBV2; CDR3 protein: CASGGDRTYEQYF
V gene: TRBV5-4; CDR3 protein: CASSLVGSNTEAFF
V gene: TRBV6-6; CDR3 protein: CASSYLHRQNYEQYF
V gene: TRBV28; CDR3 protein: CASSSSGGRSYEQYF
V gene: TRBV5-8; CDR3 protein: CASALQGYSNQPQHF
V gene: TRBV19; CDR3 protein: CASSIVAQQNQPQHF
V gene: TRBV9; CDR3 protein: CASSVVGDTDTQYF
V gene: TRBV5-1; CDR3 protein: CASSLRDTIYEQYF
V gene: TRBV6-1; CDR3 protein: CASSEARWGVRTEAFF
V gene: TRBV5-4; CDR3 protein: CASSLISAQETQYF
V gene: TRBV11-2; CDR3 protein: CASSLKLGYSGNTIYF
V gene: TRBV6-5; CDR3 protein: CASRRTGTGGEAFF
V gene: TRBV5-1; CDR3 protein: CASSLVGGSYEQYF
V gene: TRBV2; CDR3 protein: CASSEVRDQPQHF
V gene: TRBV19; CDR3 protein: CASSISWTAENEQFF
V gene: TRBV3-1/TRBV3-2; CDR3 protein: CASSQLAGQETQYF
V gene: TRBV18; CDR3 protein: CASSRPGRPAGNTIYF
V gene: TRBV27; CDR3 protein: CAKEDHEQFF
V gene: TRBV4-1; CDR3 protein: CASSLANSYNEQFF
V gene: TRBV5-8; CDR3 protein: CASSLQRGVYNEQFF
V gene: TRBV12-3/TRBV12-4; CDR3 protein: CASSISGTYEQYF
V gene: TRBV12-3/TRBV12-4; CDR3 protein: CASSLTAGGYTF
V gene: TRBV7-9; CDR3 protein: CASSPGGSRRYNEQFF
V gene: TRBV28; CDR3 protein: CASRRQGSYGYTF
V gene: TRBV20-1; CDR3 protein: CSASTANYGYTF
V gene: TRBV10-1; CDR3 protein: CASSEGSAPYNEQFF
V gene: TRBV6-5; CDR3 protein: CASSYSGGQGAEAFF
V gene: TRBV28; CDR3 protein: CASSFLGSRGREQYF
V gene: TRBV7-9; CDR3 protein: CASSSDKIPYGYTF
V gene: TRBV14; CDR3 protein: CASSPARDLFSDEQYF
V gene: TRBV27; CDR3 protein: CASSLNRVVMNTEAFF
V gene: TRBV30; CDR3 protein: CAWSDRDLLHF
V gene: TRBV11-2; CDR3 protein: CASSQNSGGAHEQYF
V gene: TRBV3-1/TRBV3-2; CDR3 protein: CASSPGQSLSSAFF
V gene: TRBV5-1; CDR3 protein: CASKLTPEETQYF
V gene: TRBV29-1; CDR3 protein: CSISGLNTGELFF
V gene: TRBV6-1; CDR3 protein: CASSEGRPYEQYF
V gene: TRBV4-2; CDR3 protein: CASSRIGQGADTF
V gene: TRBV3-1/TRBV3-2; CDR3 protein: CASSQERYNEQFF
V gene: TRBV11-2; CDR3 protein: CASSPDIIRYEQYF
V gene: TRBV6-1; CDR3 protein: CASSEVTGAYNEQFF
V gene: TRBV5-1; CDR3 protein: CASSLGTGGVYEQYF